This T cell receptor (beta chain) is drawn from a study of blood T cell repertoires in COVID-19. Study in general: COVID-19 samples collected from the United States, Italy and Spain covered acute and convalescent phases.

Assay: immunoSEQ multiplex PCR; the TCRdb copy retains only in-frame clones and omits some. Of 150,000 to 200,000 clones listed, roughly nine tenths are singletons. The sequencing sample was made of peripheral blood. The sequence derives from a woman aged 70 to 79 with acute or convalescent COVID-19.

The CDR3 loop reads CASSLLGSYEQYF. CDR3 in DNA: TGTGCCAGCAGCCTACTAGGGTCCTACGAGCAGTACTTC. The chain couples TRBV3-1 (or the pseudogene TRBV3-2) to TRBJ2-7; D is possibly TRBD2 (5 bases). The CDR3 runs 13 residues. Per germline, CDR1 LGHDT and CDR2 YNNKEL (reference sequence). V lost 4 bases, J lost 1 base, and 8 bases lay in between.